The clone carrying this TCR beta chain was counted only a few times. Its antigen is as yet unknown. The V end was cut by 3 bases, the J end by 4 bases, with 9 bases between. CDR3 length: 13 residues. In germline, CDR1 is LGHNT, CDR2 FRNRAP. The sample is drawn from a study of T-cell reconstitution after alpha-beta-depleted transplantation in children. Preparation of the TCRbeta library involved a method that used unique molecular identifiers. TCRdb used MiXCR to reprocess the PCR reads, holding one entry per CDR3 protein. In the table there are 900,000 or so distinct CDR3 sequences, about 15% of which are singletons. The study's findings and limits: Certain patients had high TCRbeta diversity at day 60, and it came from recipient T cells and thymic progenitors that survived. The authors attributed T-cell counts and diversity one year after transplant mostly to newly produced T cells. It was reported that alpha-beta T cells came from several hundred expanded graft clones (about two months after transplant).

Sequences were derived from PBMCs, mostly from graft donor cells, sampled 360 days after TCRalphabeta/CD19-depleted stem cell transplant. The receptor was derived from a male patient between 5 and 17 years old who had a stem cell transplant for acute lymphoblastic leukemia, so the T cells may come from the graft donor. The J gene is TRBJ1-2, the V gene TRBV12-5, with D perhaps TRBD1 (5 bases). CDR3 loop: CASGFRARYGYTF. The CDR3 region has the DNA TGTGCTAGTGGTTTCAGGGCCCGCTATGGCTACACCTTC.